The entry that follows covers one T cell receptor beta chain sequence. Its matching antigen is unknown. The record originates from a study of cytomegalovirus exposure and HLA in healthy donors. Broader study findings: The study found most TCR sequences rare, yet found some public TCRs in many donors.

The CDR3 sequence is 10 residues long. The V end was cut by 10 bases, the J end by 6 bases, with 10 bases between. Germline V lookup: CDR1 SGDLS, CDR2 YYNGEE. Both 60 Vbeta primers and 13 Jbeta primers went into the PCR. Sequenced by immunoSEQ multiplex PCR; TCRdb stores in-frame clones only, minus some. Of 150,000 to 200,000 clones listed, around 80% were seen once; the top ten hold 6.5% to 9%. Sampled while nominally healthy, donors likely had unrecorded immune exposures. Sequenced sample: PBMCs. The chain is built from TRBV9 and TRBJ1-1, with D possibly being TRBD1 (5 bases). The receptor's source is a woman aged 40-49 years in good health and CMV-seropositive. Here the CDR3 reads CAGGYPEAFF. The CDR3 DNA sequence: TGTGCCGGGGGGTACCCTGAAGCTTTCTTT. The full variable domain, in which reference TRBV9 and TRBJ1-1 provide the parts outside the CDR3, is DSGVTQTPKHLITATGQRVTLRCSPRSGDLSVYWYQQSLDQGLQFLIQYYNGEERAKGNILERFSAQQFPDLHSELNLSSLELGDSALYFCAGGYPEAFFGQGTRLTVV.